Listed here are 19 T cell receptor beta chains from one sample, sequenced in a study of blood T cell repertoires in COVID-19. Profiled with immunoSEQ multiplex PCR; TCRdb holds only in-frame clones, not every one. The profile shows around 310,000 clones, roughly 89% of them singletons. The specimen was PBMCs or T cells enriched from blood (not recorded which). These receptors originate from a woman in her thirties who had recovered from COVID-19.

The sample holds one count of this clone. The DNA for the CDR3 is TGCGCCAGCAGCCCCGGGAGCTGGCCGATCTACGAGCAGTACTTC. Translating gives CASSPGSWPIYEQYF. This chain joins TRBV4-1 and TRBJ2-7, with a possible D match to TRBD2 (6 bases). The CDR3 spans 15 residues. The V and J ends lost 4 bases and 3 bases respectively, with 16 bases between them. Germline CDR1 is MGHRA and CDR2 is YSYEKL.

The CDR3 region is CASSGGLADGGETQYF. The CDR3 region has the DNA TGTGCCAGCAGTGGGGGACTAGCGGACGGTGGGGAGACCCAGTACTTC. This rearrangement joins TRBV2 to TRBJ2-5; 11 bases agree with TRBD2. The germline CDR1 and CDR2 sequences are SNHLY and FYNNEI. V lost 4 bases and J lost 5; bases outside the gene matches: 9. The CDR3 length is 16 residues.

V and J are TRBV6-5 and TRBJ2-1; the D gene is possibly TRBD1 (6 bases). Germline V lookup: CDR1 MNHEY, CDR2 SVGAGI. This CDR3 has 13 amino acids. Trimming cost V 2 bases and J 8 bases, with 10 bases left between them. Here the CDR3 reads CASSYGQGYEQFF. CDR3 nucleotides: TGTGCCAGCAGTTACGGGCAGGGGTATGAGCAGTTCTTC.

The rearrangement uses TRBV25-1 and TRBJ1-1; D possibly corresponds to TRBD1 (5 bases). Germline V gene data show CDR1 as MGHDK and CDR2 as SYGVNS. Trimming shortened V by 2 bases and J by 5 bases, and 9 bases separated the two germline ends. The CDR3 has 13 residues. The CDR3 is CASSERRGTEAFF. The CDR3 DNA reads as TGTGCCAGCAGTGAAAGAAGGGGAACTGAAGCTTTCTTT.

The chain recombines TRBV19 with TRBJ2-1, with TRBD2 as a possible D gene (6 bases). CDR3 size: 14 residues. Trimming left V 7 bases short and J 4 bases short, with 14 bases between. Germline assignment: CDR1 LNHDA and CDR2 SQIVND (reference sequence). DNA for the CDR3: TGTGCCAGTACCATAAGCGGGCCTTACAATGAGCAGTTCTTC. Amino acid sequence: CASTISGPYNEQFF.

The chain employs TRBV10-3 and TRBJ2-3; 9 bases are a match to TRBD2. The CDR3 has 16 amino acids. After removal of 3 bases from V and 2 bases from J, the junction contained 6 bases not matched to a gene. Looked up from germline, CDR1 is ENHRY and CDR2 is SYGVKD. CDR3 sequence: CAISEGAGGPTDTQYF. The CDR3 DNA reads as TGTGCCATCAGTGAAGGGGCGGGAGGGCCCACAGATACGCAGTATTTT.

This clone was counted a few times. V is TRBV7-9 and J is TRBJ2-3; TRBD2 is a possible D gene (6 bases). Germline values: CDR1 SEHNR, CDR2 FQNEAQ (reference sequence). The CDR3 sequence is 14 residues long. V lost 4 bases, J lost 5 bases, and 13 bases lay in between. DNA for the CDR3: TGTGCCAGCAGCTCCTTAGCGGACGAAGATACGCAGTATTTT. Translation gives CASSSLADEDTQYF.

The rearrangement joins TRBV5-4 to TRBJ2-1; 14 nucleotides agree with TRBD2. Germline V gene data show CDR1 as SGHNT and CDR2 as YYREEE (reference sequence). The CDR3 contains 18 residues. Trimming at V came to 0 bases and at J to 5 bases, leaving 7 bases not matched to a gene. CDR3 DNA sequence: TGTGCCAGCAGCTTGGCTCCCGGGACTAGCGGGAGTCACAATGAGCAGTTCTTC. This gives the protein CASSLAPGTSGSHNEQFF. The full variable domain, in which reference TRBV5-4 and TRBJ2-1 provide the parts outside the CDR3, is ETGVTQSPTHLIKTRGQQVTLRCSSQSGHNTVSWYQQALGQGPQFIFQYYREEENGRGNFPPRFSGLQFPNYSSELNVNALELDDSALYLCASSLAPGTSGSHNEQFFGPGTRLTVL.

This clone appeared a few times. This sequence joins TRBV5-4 and TRBJ2-7, with a tentative D call TRBD1 (7 bases). Trimming removed 7 bases from V and 1 base from J, with 12 bases in between. CDR1 and CDR2 from the germline V gene are SGHNT and YYREEE (reference sequence). The CDR3 loop spans 13 amino acids. This CDR3 reads CASGGGPSYEQYF. In DNA form, the CDR3 reads TGTGCCAGCGGAGGGGGCCCTTCCTACGAGCAGTACTTC.

The CDR3 region has the DNA TGTGCCATCAGTGGAGGACTAGCGGGTAGTAGCACAGATACGCAGTATTTT. This sequence encodes CAISGGLAGSSTDTQYF. The rearrangement links TRBV10-3 to TRBJ2-3; 11 bases map to TRBD2. Germline CDR1 and CDR2: ENHRY and SYGVKD. This CDR3 spans 17 amino acids. J was trimmed by 0 bases and V by 4 bases; bases with no gene match: 6.

The rearrangement joins TRBV24-1 to TRBJ2-5, with 8 bases matching TRBD1. J was trimmed by 3 bases and V by 4 bases; bases with no gene match: 6. The germline V gene encodes CDR1 KGHDR and CDR2 SFDVKD. CDR3 length: 15 residues. The CDR3 DNA sequence: TGTGCCACCAGTGAGGGCAGGGGGCGCGAAGAGACCCAGTACTTC. Translated, it gives CATSEGRGREETQYF.

The chain joins TRBV7-9 to TRBJ1-3, with 9 bases fitting TRBD1. The CDR3 loop spans 18 amino acids. Germline lookup yields CDR1 SEHNR and CDR2 FQNEAQ (reference sequence). Trimming at V came to 0 bases and at J to 3 bases, leaving 9 bases not matched to a gene. The CDR3 loop reads CASSLANAGTGNGNTIYF. The CDR3 region has the DNA TGTGCCAGCAGCTTAGCCAACGCCGGGACAGGGAATGGAAACACCATATATTTT.

This clone was observed once. J is TRBJ2-3 and V is TRBV30, with a weak D call TRBD2 (6 bases). Germline CDR1 is GTSNPN and CDR2 is SVGIG (reference sequence). Trimming took off 5 bases at V and 4 bases at J, with 13 bases between the two ends. The CDR3 extends over 13 amino acids. CDR3 in amino acids: CAWARGEPDTQYF. The CDR3 DNA sequence: TGTGCCTGGGCGCGGGGAGAACCAGATACGCAGTATTTT.

In regard to this clone: Other DNA sequences in this sample translate to the same CDR3. The DNA of the CDR3 is TGTGCCAGCAGCGTACTAGCGGGAGTGAATGAGCAGTTCTTC. It codes for CASSVLAGVNEQFF. The V and J genes are TRBV9 and TRBJ2-1; 10 bases line up with TRBD2. The length of the CDR3 is 14 residues. The germline V gene encodes CDR1 SGDLS and CDR2 YYNGEE. Germline trimming cut 1 base from V and 7 bases from J; bases unmatched to any gene: 2.

In its sample, this clone was seen once. The V gene is TRBV24-1, the J gene TRBJ2-2; D might be TRBD2 (6 bases). V was cut by 1 base and J by 8 bases, with 13 bases left in between. Germline CDR1 KGHDR, CDR2 SFDVKD. The CDR3 is 15 residues long. Written as DNA, the CDR3 is TGTGCCACCAGTGATTTCGGCCTAGCGCCAGGGGAGCTGTTTTTT. Translated: CATSDFGLAPGELFF.

This clone was counted only a few times. The chain uses TRBV30 and TRBJ2-7; 7 nucleotides line up with TRBD1. From germline, CDR1 is GTSNPN and CDR2 SVGIG (reference sequence). The CDR3 extends over 13 amino acids. V dropped 2 bases and J dropped 1; count of bases not matched to a gene: 2. This chain's CDR3 is CAWSKDRSYEQYF. In nucleotides, the CDR3 is TGTGCCTGGAGTAAGGACAGGTCCTACGAGCAGTACTTC.

This chain connects TRBV7-2 to TRBJ1-1; D ambiguous. V was cut by 5 bases and J by 8 bases, with 15 bases left in between. The V gene's germline CDR1 is SGHTA and CDR2 FQGNSA. The CDR3 has 13 residues. The CDR3 sequence is CASSQYPGTEAFF. The CDR3 coding sequence is TGTGCCAGCAGCCAATACCCGGGTACCGAAGCTTTCTTT.

This clone was recorded only once. This chain links TRBV6-5 with TRBJ1-4, with a weak D call TRBD1 (5 bases). The CDR3 is 15 amino acids. Germline V CDR1 and CDR2: MNHEY, SVGAGI. V was trimmed by 0 bases and J by 3 bases, leaving 8 bases between them. CDR3 coding DNA: TGTGCCAGCAGTTACTCGGGGGGACCTAATGAAAAACTGTTTTTT. Protein sequence: CASSYSGGPNEKLFF.

The chain combines TRBV7-6 with TRBJ1-2; no firm D call. The V gene lost 1 base and the J gene lost 4 bases, with 13 bases spanning the gap. CDR3 length equals 15 residues. CDR1 and CDR2 (germline): SGHVS, FNYEAQ. The CDR3 DNA reads as TGTGCCAGCAGCTTAGATTCCGACGGAGCCTATGGCTACACCTTC. Protein sequence: CASSLDSDGAYGYTF.